These T cell receptor beta chains were read from a single sample in a study of shared clonotypes between healthy human individuals. Assay: immunoSEQ multiplex PCR; the TCRdb copy retains only in-frame clones and omits some. Among roughly 500,000 clones, roughly three quarters were seen once, and the ten largest hold about 13%. The sample comprised PBMCs. All receptors derive from a woman aged 40 to 55 in good health. Some clones in this sample may be carry-over from other donors' samples. Both conserved end residues are part of each CDR3. The D gene is left open where the match is weak. Size tells how often a clone was seen (once, few, many) or the class of an expanded clone, and some rows leave it out.

J	V	size	D	DNA	CDR3
TRBJ1-4	TRBV15	-	TRBD1	TGTGCCACCAGCGGGTTGAGGGGGCCTAATGAAAAACTGTTTTTT	CATSGLRGPNEKLFF
TRBJ2-7	TRBV15	-	-	TGTGCCACCAGCAGAGAGGGAACCTACGAGCAGTACTTC	CATSREGTYEQYF
TRBJ2-5	TRBV6-5	-	-	TGTGCCAGCAGTCCCCAGGGACAAGGGGAAGAGACCCAGTACTTC	CASSPQGQGEETQYF
TRBJ2-1	TRBV30	-	-	TGTGCCTGGAGTGTACCGCCCAGCCTCGAGCAGTTCTTC	CAWSVPPSLEQFF
TRBJ1-1	TRBV7-3	-	-	TGTGCCAGCAGCTCTCACGCAAACACTGAAGCTTTCTTT	CASSSHANTEAFF
TRBJ1-2	TRBV5-4	-	TRBD1	TGTGCCAGCAGCTCCGGACAGGGGCATGGCTACACCTTC	CASSSGQGHGYTF
TRBJ2-7	TRBV11-2	-	-	TGTGCCAGCAGCTTAGAACACGGGACCTCCAGCGAGCAGTACTTC	CASSLEHGTSSEQYF
TRBJ2-1	TRBV4-1	-	-	TGCGCCAGCAGCCAAGATAGCAGGGTCTACAATGAGCAGTTCTTC	CASSQDSRVYNEQFF
TRBJ2-1	TRBV11-3	few	-	TGTGCCAGCAGCCATCCCGGGACACTGGGCAATGAGCAGTTCTTC	CASSHPGTLGNEQFF
TRBJ2-2	TRBV19	-	TRBD2	TGTGCCAGTAGTAGCGGGAGTTCCAACACCGGGGAGCTGTTTTTT	CASSSGSSNTGELFF
TRBJ2-3	TRBV2	-	TRBD2	TGTGCCAGCGGCCGCGGGAGATCCGATACGCAGTATTTT	CASGRGRSDTQYF
TRBJ1-5	TRBV5-1	-	TRBD1	TGCGCCAGCAGCTCCGGGACAGGTAATCAGCCCCAGCATTTT	CASSSGTGNQPQHF
TRBJ1-1	TRBV7-2	-	-	TGTGCCAGCAGCAATGGAGTCACTGAAGCTTTCTTT	CASSNGVTEAFF
TRBJ2-7	TRBV7-6	few	-	TGTGCCAGCAGCCCCGGTGCTGAGGGGAACGAGCAGTACTTC	CASSPGAEGNEQYF
TRBJ2-1	TRBV11-3	-	TRBD2	TGTGCCAGCAGCTCGGGAGGGGGGCCGGGGGAGCAGTTCTTC	CASSSGGGPGEQFF
TRBJ1-1	TRBV7-3	-	-	TGTGCCAGCAGCCCAGGAGGCGGAACCAGAGCTTTCTTT	CASSPGGGTRAFF
TRBJ1-5	TRBV6-6	-	-	TGTGCCAGCAGTGCTACCGAGAATCAGCCCCAGCATTTT	CASSATENQPQHF
TRBJ1-1	TRBV18	once	-	TGTGCCAGCTCACTAGACAGCTCCGAAGCTTTCTTT	CASSLDSSEAFF
TRBJ1-2	TRBV5-4	-	-	TGTGCCAGCAGCCCCCCAGGCTATGGCTACACCTTC	CASSPPGYGYTF
TRBJ1-2	TRBV18	few	-	TGTGCCAGCTCAGCCACTGACGGAGACTATGGCTACACCTTC	CASSATDGDYGYTF
TRBJ2-1	TRBV28	-	-	TGTGCCAGCAGTCCGATGACTTGGGGGGGCGGGTTTTATGAGCAGTTCTTC	CASSPMTWGGGFYEQFF
TRBJ2-1	TRBV6-6	-	-	TGTGCCAGCCTACTCGATAGCTCCTACAATGAGCAGTTCTTC	CASLLDSSYNEQFF
TRBJ2-1	TRBV7-8	-	-	TGTGCCAGCAGCATGGACAGCCCCAATGAGCAGTTCTTC	CASSMDSPNEQFF
TRBJ1-6	TRBV5-1	-	TRBD1	TGCGCCAGCAGCCCCGGACAGGCTAATTCACCCCTCCACTTT	CASSPGQANSPLHF
TRBJ1-4	TRBV11-2	few	TRBD1	TGTGCCAGCAGCCCCCGACAGGGAACTAATGAAAAACTGTTTTTT	CASSPRQGTNEKLFF
TRBJ1-2	TRBV11-2	-	-	TGTGCCAGCAGCCCTATCCCGAACTATGGCTACACCTTC	CASSPIPNYGYTF
TRBJ2-6	TRBV7-3	-	-	TGTGCCAGCAGCAAAAGGGTCTCTGGGGCCAACGTCCTGACTTTC	CASSKRVSGANVLTF
TRBJ2-5	TRBV6-1	-	TRBD1	TGTGCCAGCAGTGACATACAGGGGCGATACCAAGAGACCCAGTACTTC	CASSDIQGRYQETQYF
TRBJ1-6	TRBV19	once	TRBD1	TGTGCCAGTAGCTCCGGACAGGGTGTGTCACCCCTCCACTTT	CASSSGQGVSPLHF
TRBJ2-1	TRBV29-1	-	-	TGCAGCGTGAGGGCCGGGTACAATGAGCAGTTCTTC	CSVRAGYNEQFF
TRBJ1-1	TRBV6-6	-	-	TGTGCCAGCATTCAGGGTGATAACACTGAAGCTTTCTTT	CASIQGDNTEAFF
TRBJ2-2	TRBV27	-	TRBD2	TGTGCCAGCAGTTTATTGGCGGGAGTTAAAGCCGGGGAGCTGTTTTTT	CASSLLAGVKAGELFF
TRBJ1-4	TRBV11-2	-	-	TGTGCCAGCAGCCTCGCGGCGTATGCAACTAATGAAAAACTGTTTTTT	CASSLAAYATNEKLFF
TRBJ1-2	TRBV19	-	TRBD1	TGTGCCAGTAGTGTAGGGACAGGGAACGGCTACACCTTC	CASSVGTGNGYTF
TRBJ1-1	TRBV7-9	-	-	TGTGCCAGCAGCTTATTACAGGGTCAAACTGAAGCTTTCTTT	CASSLLQGQTEAFF
TRBJ1-2	TRBV2	once	-	TGTGCCAGCAGCCCGGGACTACAGAACTTTCGCTACACCTTC	CASSPGLQNFRYTF
TRBJ2-5	TRBV4-1	few	TRBD1	TGCGCCAGCAGCCCCCAAGCTGGGACAGGGATGTACCAAGAGACCCAGTACTTC	CASSPQAGTGMYQETQYF
TRBJ2-2	TRBV7-9	-	-	TGTGCCAGCAGTTTTACTACTAGCAGCGGGGAGCTGTTTTTT	CASSFTTSSGELFF
TRBJ2-2	TRBV6-4	-	-	TGTGCCAGCAGAGAACAGGATAACACCGGGGAGCTGTTTTTT	CASREQDNTGELFF
TRBJ2-5	TRBV18	-	-	TGTGCCAGCTCATACGGGTACCAAGAGACCCAGTACTTC	CASSYGYQETQYF
TRBJ1-5	TRBV19	-	-	TGTGCCAGTGGTAGCCAGAGGGATCAGCCCCAGCATTTT	CASGSQRDQPQHF
TRBJ2-1	TRBV19	many	TRBD2	TGTGCCAGTAGTATTTGGACTAGCGTTGAGCAGTTCTTC	CASSIWTSVEQFF
TRBJ2-7	TRBV10-3	-	TRBD2	TGTGCCATCAGGGATTCCGGGACTAAATCCTACGAGCAGTACTTC	CAIRDSGTKSYEQYF
TRBJ2-5	TRBV12-5	once	-	TGTGCTAGTGGTCCGAGGGAGACCCAGTACTTC	CASGPRETQYF
TRBJ2-5	TRBV29-1	-	TRBD1	TGCAGCGTTAAAGGGTTGACAGGGCCGGGCCTACCGGGGACGCCGCAAGAGACCCAGTACTTC	CSVKGLTGPGLPGTPQETQYF
TRBJ1-4	TRBV7-9	-	-	TGTGCCAGCAGCCCCGGGAGCGAAAAACTGTTTTTT	CASSPGSEKLFF
TRBJ1-5	TRBV5-1	-	-	TGCGCCAGCAGCTTGGCCGGGGGACTCAATCAGCCCCAGCATTTT	CASSLAGGLNQPQHF
TRBJ2-7	TRBV4-2	-	TRBD1	TGTGCCAGCAGCCAAGGCAGGAGGGCGGGACAGGCCCCCTACGAGCAGTACTTC	CASSQGRRAGQAPYEQYF
TRBJ1-1	TRBV7-9	-	-	TGTGCCAGCAGCTTGGCCCCGGGGGAGAAGGGCACTGAAGCTTTCTTT	CASSLAPGEKGTEAFF
TRBJ2-5	TRBV30	-	-	TGTGCCTGGAGTGTCCGAGGCCTCCAAGAGACCCAGTACTTC	CAWSVRGLQETQYF
TRBJ2-7	TRBV9	-	-	TGTGCCAGCAGCACTGGGGTTCAAGATTACGAGCAGTACTTC	CASSTGVQDYEQYF
TRBJ1-1	TRBV4-1	-	-	TGCGCCAGCAGCCAATTCGTGGGGGGTTTCACTGAAGCTTTCTTT	CASSQFVGGFTEAFF
TRBJ1-1	TRBV6-6	-	TRBD1	TGTGCCAGCAGTTACAGAGACCCGGGACAGGGTACTGAAGCTTTCTTT	CASSYRDPGQGTEAFF
TRBJ2-2	TRBV28	few	-	TGTGCCAGCAGTCCACGAGCTAGATCTGGGGAGCTGTTTTTT	CASSPRARSGELFF